This T cell receptor beta chain was recovered during a study of shared clonotypes between healthy human individuals (dated by TCRdb to the early 2020s). Some background on the complete study: The cohort included a few men and a couple of women between 18 and 49 years of age. To estimate repertoire size and how much clonotypes are shared between individuals, the study performed deep sequencing of blood TCR repertoires from a handful of healthy adults. For each donor, CD4 naive and CD4 memory were each given three plates, CD8 naive was given two plates, and CD8 memory was given one plate. Leukapheresis yielded between about 0.85 and 10 billion PBMCs per donor. Different laboratories and diverse techniques were used to prepare libraries and sequence TCR repertoires, to increase sequencing depth and limit assay-specific biases. The investigation overall reported the following: Sampling was restricted to blood, and TCR repertoires in tissues likely differ from the TCR repertoires found in blood. Pairwise subsampling indicated that sequencing depth was expected to affect the degree of clonotype sharing among donors. The small number of donors limited the genetic and exposure-history diversity represented. Clonotypes shared by all four sorted-subset donors showed higher generation probabilities than non-shared clonotypes. Estimated clonotype richness was generally larger for naive than for memory subsets. Sharing across a few donors was observed for roughly 5.4% of naive CD4, over 3% of naive CD8, over 2% of memory CD4, and about 0.4% of memory CD8 clonotypes. Incomplete sequencing was indicated by rarefaction of sorted-subset datasets, despite the large sequencing depth.

A note on this clone: The specificity of this receptor is unknown. It has no much larger one-base neighbor in the sample; base qualities were not kept.

The donors were healthy, HIV-negative adults who had no recently reported acute infections or vaccinations. Every donor was a Caucasian adult living in Nashville, Tennessee, USA. CD8 memory samples were composed of magnetically selected CD45RO+ cells combined with CCR7-negative CD45RA+ effector memory (TemRA) cells. Blood was obtained by leukapheresis, after which PBMCs were separated by Ficoll-Histopaque density gradient centrifugation and cryopreserved in liquid nitrogen vapor phase. Analytical flow cytometry was used to check the purity and quantity of each magnetically sorted T cell population. From each sorted fraction, genomic DNA was isolated and quantified by UV absorbance on a Nanodrop 2000c. The CDR1 and CDR2 encoded by the germline V gene are WSHSY and SAAADI. Ends trimmed: V by 3 bases, J by 3 bases; bases unmatched to a gene: 13. Taken from cysteine to phenylalanine, the CDR3 has 17 residues. The kept DNA is CDR3 alone, 51 bases in frame from the first base.

Using the deep immunoSEQ assay, TCR CDR3 regions were amplified from genomic DNA by multiplex PCR. Extracted genomic DNA from each cell subset was distributed evenly across all wells of several immunoSEQ 96-well plates, and each plate was treated as a replicate. Each replicate PCR for sorted subsets received about 220 ng genomic DNA, equal to about 30,000 T cell genomes. The purified libraries were quantified using a Qubit 3.0 fluorometer, sized with a Bioanalyzer 2100, and then quantified again using the KAPA Library Quantification kit. Each immunoSEQ 96-well plate was sequenced on its own single-read 150-cycle Illumina NextSeq 550 flow cell. Per the authors' processing: The immunoSEQ output contained only junctional sequences without quality scores, so filtering could not match that applied to full-length reads. Sequences were annotated with PyIR, a Python wrapper for IgBLAST v1.9, using IMGT germline references to assign V/J genes and CDR3. Any read was removed if the V/J assignment was weak (E-value above 1e-6), the CDR3 was missing, or the read contained stop codons, out-of-frame junctions, or ambiguous translated residues. A V3J clonotype was defined by an identical inferred V gene, J gene, and CDR3 amino acid sequence. Percentage overlap between repertoires was computed as shared unique clonotypes divided by the size of the smaller repertoire. Repertoire richness was assessed with RTK rarefaction, the Chao1 estimator, and Recon v2.1 estimates of unobserved clonotypes. OLGA was used to compute generation probabilities for all TCRbeta clonotypes that the gDNA method yielded from several donors. Sourced from immuneACCESS, this table was stored by TCRdb with only in-frame sequences that have V and J called. A share of the clones is absent; for the studies checked, an unresolved V gene accounts for under half, and the remainder has no known explanation. That table is the source of V, J and clone size, and D and trimming were worked out from the DNA. Here the sample has fewer than 850,000 clones; roughly 91% occur a single time. The top ten constitute around a third of the sample.

This clonotype was obtained from a man younger than 35 in good health. Some clones in this sample may be carry-over from other donors' samples. Input material: memory CD8+ T cells from PBMCs. The cell subset or site label here, explained by the study, means: CD45RO+ cells pooled with CCR7-negative TemRA cells. The chain is assembled from TRBV10-2 and TRBJ2-7, with 8 bases in between that match TRBD2. In nucleotides, the sequence is TGCGCCAGCAGTGATGCCCCTTGGCGGGAGGAGTTCTACGAGCAGTACTTC. It translates to CASSDAPWREEFYEQYF.